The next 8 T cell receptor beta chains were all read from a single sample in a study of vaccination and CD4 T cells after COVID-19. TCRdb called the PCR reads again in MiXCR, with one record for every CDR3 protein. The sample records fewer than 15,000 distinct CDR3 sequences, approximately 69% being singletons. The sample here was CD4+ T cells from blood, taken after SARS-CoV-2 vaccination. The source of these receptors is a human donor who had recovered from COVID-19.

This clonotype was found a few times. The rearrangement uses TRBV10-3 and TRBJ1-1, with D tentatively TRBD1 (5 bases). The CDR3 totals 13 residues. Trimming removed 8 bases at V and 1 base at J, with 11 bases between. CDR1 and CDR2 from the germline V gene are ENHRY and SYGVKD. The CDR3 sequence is CAIEQEANTEAFF. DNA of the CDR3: TGTGCCATCGAACAGGAGGCGAACACTGAAGCTTTCTTT.

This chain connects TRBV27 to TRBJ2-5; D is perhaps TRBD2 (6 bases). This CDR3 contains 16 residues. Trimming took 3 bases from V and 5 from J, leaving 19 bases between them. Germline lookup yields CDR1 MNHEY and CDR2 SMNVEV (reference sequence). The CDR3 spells CASSFKGTASRETQYF. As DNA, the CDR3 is TGTGCCAGCAGTTTTAAAGGGACTGCCTCACGCGAGACCCAGTACTTC.

The CDR3 is CASTLARRGQPQHF. In DNA, the CDR3 is TGTGCCAGCACCCTAGCCAGAAGGGGCCAGCCCCAGCATTTT. The chain employs TRBV12-3 or TRBV12-4 and TRBJ1-5; maybe TRBD1 (5 bases). The CDR3 has 14 amino acids. V lost 7 bases and J lost 7, with 17 bases in between.

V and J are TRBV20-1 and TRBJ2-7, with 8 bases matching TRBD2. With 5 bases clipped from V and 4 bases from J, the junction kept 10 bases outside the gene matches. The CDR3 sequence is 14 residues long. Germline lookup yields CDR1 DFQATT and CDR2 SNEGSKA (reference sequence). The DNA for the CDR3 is TGCAGTGCTGGGATTAGAGCGGGAGTTTACGAGCAGTACTTC. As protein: CSAGIRAGVYEQYF.

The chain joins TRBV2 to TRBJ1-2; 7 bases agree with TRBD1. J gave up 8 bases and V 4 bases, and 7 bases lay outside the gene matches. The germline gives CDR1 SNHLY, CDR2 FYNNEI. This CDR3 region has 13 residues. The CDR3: CASSGGQMGGYTF. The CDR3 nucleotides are TGTGCCAGCAGTGGGGGACAGATGGGCGGCTACACCTTC.

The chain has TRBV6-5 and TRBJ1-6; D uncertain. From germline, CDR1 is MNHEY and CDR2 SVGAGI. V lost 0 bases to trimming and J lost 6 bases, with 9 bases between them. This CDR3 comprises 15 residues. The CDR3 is CASSYSRTANSPLHF. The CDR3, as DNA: TGTGCCAGCAGTTACTCGCGGACGGCTAATTCACCCCTCCACTTT.

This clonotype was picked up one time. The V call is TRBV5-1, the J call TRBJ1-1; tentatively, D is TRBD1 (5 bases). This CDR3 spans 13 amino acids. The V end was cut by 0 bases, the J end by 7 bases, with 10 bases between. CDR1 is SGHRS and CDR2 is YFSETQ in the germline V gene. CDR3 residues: CASSLVGDSEAFF. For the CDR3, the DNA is TGCGCCAGCAGCTTGGTTGGAGACAGTGAAGCTTTCTTT. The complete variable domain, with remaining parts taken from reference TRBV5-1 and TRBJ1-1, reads KAGVTQTPRYLIKTRGQQVTLSCSPISGHRSVSWYQQTPGQGLQFLFEYFSETQRNKGNFPGRFSGRQFSNSRSEMNVSTLELGDSALYLCASSLVGDSEAFFGQGTRLTVV.

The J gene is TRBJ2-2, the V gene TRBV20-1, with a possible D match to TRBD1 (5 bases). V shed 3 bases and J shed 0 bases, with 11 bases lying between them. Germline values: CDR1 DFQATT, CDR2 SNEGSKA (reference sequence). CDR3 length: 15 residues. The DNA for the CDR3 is TGCAGTGCTAGTCGATACAGGTCGAACACCGGGGAGCTGTTTTTT. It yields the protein CSASRYRSNTGELFF.